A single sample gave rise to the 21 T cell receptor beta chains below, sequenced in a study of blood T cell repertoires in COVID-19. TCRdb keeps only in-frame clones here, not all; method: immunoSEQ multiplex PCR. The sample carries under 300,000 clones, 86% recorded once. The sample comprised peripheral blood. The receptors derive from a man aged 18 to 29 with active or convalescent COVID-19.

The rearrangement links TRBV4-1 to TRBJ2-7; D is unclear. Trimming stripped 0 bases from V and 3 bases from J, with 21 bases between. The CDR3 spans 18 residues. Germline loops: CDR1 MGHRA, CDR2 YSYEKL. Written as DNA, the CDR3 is TGCGCCAGCAGCCAAGAGATCTCAAGCCTCAGTCGGGTCTACGAGCAGTACTTC. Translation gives CASSQEISSLSRVYEQYF.

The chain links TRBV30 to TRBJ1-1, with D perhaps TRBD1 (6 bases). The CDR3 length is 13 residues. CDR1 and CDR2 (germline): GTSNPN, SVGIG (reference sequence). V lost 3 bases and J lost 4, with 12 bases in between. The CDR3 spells CAWSRGGSTEAFF. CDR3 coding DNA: TGTGCCTGGAGCAGGGGAGGGAGCACTGAAGCTTTCTTT.

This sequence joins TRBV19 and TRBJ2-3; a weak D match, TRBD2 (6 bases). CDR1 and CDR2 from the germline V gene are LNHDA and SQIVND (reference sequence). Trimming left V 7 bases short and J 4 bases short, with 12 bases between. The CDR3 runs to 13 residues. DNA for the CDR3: TGTGCCAGTAACGTCGGGGGTGCAGATACGCAGTATTTT. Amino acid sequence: CASNVGGADTQYF.

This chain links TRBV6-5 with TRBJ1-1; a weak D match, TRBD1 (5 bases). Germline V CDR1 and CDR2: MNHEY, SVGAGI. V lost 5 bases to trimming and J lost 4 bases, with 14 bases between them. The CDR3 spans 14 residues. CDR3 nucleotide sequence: TGTGCCAGCAGTACAGACAGCCTGGGCACTGAAGCTTTCTTT. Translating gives CASSTDSLGTEAFF.

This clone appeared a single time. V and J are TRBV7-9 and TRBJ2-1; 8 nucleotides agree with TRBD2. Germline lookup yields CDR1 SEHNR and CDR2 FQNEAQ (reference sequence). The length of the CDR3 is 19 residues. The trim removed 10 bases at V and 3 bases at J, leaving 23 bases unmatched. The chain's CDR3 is CANTPLHGSVTSGYNEQFF. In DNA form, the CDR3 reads TGTGCCAATACCCCTTTACACGGATCGGTTACTAGCGGCTACAATGAGCAGTTCTTC. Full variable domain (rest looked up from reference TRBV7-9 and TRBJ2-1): DTGVSQNPRHKITKRGQNVTFRCDPISEHNRLYWYRQTLGQGPEFLTYFQNEAQLEKSRLLSDRFSAERPKGSFSTLEIQRTEQGDSAMYLCANTPLHGSVTSGYNEQFFGPGTRLTVL.

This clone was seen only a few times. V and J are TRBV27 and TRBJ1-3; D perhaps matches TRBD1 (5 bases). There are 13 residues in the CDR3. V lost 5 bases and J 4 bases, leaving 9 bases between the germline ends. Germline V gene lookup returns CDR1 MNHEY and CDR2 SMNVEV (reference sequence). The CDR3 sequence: CASSPEGGNTIYF. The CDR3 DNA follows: TGTGCCAGCAGTCCGGAGGGGGGAAACACCATATATTTT.

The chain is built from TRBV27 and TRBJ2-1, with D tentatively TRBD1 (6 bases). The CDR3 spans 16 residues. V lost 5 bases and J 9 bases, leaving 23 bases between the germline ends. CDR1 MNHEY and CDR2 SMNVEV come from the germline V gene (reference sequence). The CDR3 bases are TGTGCCAGCAGTCCGGGGACAAGTTCGGCAATGGGTGAGCAGTTCTTC. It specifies CASSPGTSSAMGEQFF.

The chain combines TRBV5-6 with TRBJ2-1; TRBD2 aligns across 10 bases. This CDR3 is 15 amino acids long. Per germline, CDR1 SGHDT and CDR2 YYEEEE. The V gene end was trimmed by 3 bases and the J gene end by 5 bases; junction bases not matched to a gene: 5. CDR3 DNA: TGTGCCAGCAGCTCCCCCGGACTAGCGGACAATGAGCAGTTCTTC. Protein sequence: CASSSPGLADNEQFF.

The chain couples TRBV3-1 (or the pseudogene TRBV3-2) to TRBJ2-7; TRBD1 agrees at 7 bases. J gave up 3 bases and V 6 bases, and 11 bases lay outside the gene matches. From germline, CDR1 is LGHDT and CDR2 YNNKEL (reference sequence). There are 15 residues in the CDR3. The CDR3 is CASRRRHGTVYEQYF. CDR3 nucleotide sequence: TGTGCCAGCAGACGGCGACACGGGACAGTCTACGAGCAGTACTTC.

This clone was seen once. DNA of the CDR3: TGTGCCAGTAGTTCCAGGGGCATATTTAACTATGGCTACACCTTC. Protein: CASSSRGIFNYGYTF. The chain is built from TRBV19 and TRBJ1-2; D is perhaps TRBD1 (6 bases). This CDR3 spans 15 amino acids. From germline, CDR1 is LNHDA and CDR2 SQIVND (reference sequence). Trimming took 5 bases from V and 1 from J, leaving 14 bases between them.

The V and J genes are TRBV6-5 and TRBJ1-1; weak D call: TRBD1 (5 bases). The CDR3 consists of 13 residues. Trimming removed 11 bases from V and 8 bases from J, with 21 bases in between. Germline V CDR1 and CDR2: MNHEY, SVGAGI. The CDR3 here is CALQRRVFLEAFF. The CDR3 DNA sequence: TGTGCCTTACAACGCAGGGTGTTTTTGGAAGCTTTCTTT.

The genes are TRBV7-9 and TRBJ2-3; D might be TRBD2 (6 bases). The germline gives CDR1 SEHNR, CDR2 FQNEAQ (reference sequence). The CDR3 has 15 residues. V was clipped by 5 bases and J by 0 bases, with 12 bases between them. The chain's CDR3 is CASSPGSASTDTQYF. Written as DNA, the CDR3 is TGTGCCAGCAGCCCCGGGAGTGCTAGCACAGATACGCAGTATTTT.

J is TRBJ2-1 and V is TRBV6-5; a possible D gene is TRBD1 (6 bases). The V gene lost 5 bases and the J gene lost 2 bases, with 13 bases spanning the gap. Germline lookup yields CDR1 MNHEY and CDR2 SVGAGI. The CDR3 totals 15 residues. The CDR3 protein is CASSPQGNTYNEQFF. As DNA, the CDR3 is TGTGCCAGCAGTCCACAGGGAAATACCTACAATGAGCAGTTCTTC.

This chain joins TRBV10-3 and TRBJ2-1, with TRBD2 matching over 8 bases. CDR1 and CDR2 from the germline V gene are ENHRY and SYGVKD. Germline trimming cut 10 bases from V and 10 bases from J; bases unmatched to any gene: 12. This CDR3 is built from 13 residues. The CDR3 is CATDGGEGQEQFF. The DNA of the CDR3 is TGTGCCACCGACGGGGGGGAGGGCCAAGAGCAGTTCTTC.

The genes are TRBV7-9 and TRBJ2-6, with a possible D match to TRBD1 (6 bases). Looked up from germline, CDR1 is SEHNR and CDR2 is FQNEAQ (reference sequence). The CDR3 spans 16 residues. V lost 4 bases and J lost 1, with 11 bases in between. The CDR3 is CASSSTGLSGANVLTF. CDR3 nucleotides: TGTGCCAGCAGCTCGACAGGCCTATCTGGGGCCAACGTCCTGACTTTC.

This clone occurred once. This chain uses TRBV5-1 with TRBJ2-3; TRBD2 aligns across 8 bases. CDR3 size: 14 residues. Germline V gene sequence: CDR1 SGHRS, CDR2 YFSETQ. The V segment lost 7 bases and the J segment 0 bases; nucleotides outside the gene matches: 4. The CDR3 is CASRGGSSTDTQYF. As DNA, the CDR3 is TGCGCCAGCCGGGGGGGATCTAGCACAGATACGCAGTATTTT.

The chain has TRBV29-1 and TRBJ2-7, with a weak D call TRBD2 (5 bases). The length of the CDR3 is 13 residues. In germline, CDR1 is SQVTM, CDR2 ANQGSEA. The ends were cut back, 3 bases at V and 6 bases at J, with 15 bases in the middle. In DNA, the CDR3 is TGCAGCGTTGAGGGAGATGGTACTCGCGAGCAGTACTTC. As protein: CSVEGDGTREQYF.

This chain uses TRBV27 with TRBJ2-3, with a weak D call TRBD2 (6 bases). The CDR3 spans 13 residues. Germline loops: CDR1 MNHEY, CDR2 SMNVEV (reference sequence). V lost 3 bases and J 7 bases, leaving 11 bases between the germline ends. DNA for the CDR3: TGTGCCAGCAGTTTTGGAGGGTTGAATACGCAGTATTTT. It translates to CASSFGGLNTQYF.

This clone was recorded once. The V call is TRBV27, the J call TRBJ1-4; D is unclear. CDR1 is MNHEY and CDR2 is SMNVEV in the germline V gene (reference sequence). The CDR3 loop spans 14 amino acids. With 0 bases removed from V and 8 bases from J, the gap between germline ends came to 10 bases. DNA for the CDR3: TGTGCCAGCAGTTTATCGTACGGCGGGGAAAAACTGTTTTTT. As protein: CASSLSYGGEKLFF.

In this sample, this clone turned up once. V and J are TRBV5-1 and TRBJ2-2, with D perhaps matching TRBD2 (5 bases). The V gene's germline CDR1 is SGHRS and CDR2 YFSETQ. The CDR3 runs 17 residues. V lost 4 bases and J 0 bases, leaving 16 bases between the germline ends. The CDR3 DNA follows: TGCGCCAGCAGCCCACAAGTGTACGGGACGAACACCGGGGAGCTGTTTTTT. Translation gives CASSPQVYGTNTGELFF. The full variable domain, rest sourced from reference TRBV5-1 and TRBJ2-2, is KAGVTQTPRYLIKTRGQQVTLSCSPISGHRSVSWYQQTPGQGLQFLFEYFSETQRNKGNFPGRFSGRQFSNSRSEMNVSTLELGDSALYLCASSPQVYGTNTGELFFGEGSRLTVL.

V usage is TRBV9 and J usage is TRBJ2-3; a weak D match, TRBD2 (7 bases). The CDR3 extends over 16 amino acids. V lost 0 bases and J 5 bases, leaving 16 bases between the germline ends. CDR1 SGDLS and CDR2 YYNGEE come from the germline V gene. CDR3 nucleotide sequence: TGTGCCAGCAGCGTAGCCGCCAGGGGCGGGGGAGATACGCAGTATTTT. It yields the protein CASSVAARGGGDTQYF.